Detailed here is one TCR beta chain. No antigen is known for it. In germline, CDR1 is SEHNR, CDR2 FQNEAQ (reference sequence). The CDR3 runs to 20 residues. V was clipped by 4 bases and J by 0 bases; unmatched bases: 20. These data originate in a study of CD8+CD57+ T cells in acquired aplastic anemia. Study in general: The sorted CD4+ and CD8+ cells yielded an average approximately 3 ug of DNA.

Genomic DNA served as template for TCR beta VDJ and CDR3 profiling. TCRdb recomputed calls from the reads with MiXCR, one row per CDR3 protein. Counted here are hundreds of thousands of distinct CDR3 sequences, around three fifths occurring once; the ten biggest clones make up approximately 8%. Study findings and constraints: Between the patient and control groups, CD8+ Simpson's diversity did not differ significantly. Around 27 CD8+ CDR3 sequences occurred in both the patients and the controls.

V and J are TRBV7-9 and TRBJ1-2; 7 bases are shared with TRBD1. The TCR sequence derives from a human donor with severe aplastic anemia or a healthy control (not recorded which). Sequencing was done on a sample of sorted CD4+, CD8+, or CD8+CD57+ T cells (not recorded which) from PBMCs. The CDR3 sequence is CASSSPLGRTGHGANYGYTF. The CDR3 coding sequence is TGTGCCAGCAGCTCGCCTTTAGGGAGGACAGGCCACGGAGCTAACTATGGCTACACCTTC.